A selection of T cell receptor beta chains follows, all from one sample in a study of PD-L1 blockade in urothelial cancer. Repertoires were generated with immunoSEQ multiplex PCR, while TCRdb's copy carries only in-frame clones and drops some. The data show 86,000 or so clones, about 84% seen once. Source: PBMCs, taken around atezolizumab (anti-PD-L1) treatment. Receptor source: a man aged 60 to 69 with urothelial cancer. CDR3s include the opening cysteine and the closing phenylalanine or tryptophan. The D gene is left open where the match is weak. Some rows have no size entry. The others give once, few or many, or a class for an expanded clone.

D gene	V gene	clone size	J gene	CDR3 DNA	CDR3 protein
TRBD1	TRBV4-2	-	TRBJ2-1	TGTGCCAGCAGCCAAGAGGCTCGGACAGGCTACAATGAGCAGTTCTTC	CASSQEARTGYNEQFF
TRBD2	TRBV19	few	TRBJ2-1	TGTGCCAGTAGTAAATCCGCTAGCGGGAGGTCCTACAATGAGCAGTTCTTC	CASSKSASGRSYNEQFF
TRBD1	TRBV19	-	TRBJ1-5	TGTGCCAGTAAGTGGACAGGGAATAGCAATCAGCCCCAGCATTTT	CASKWTGNSNQPQHF
TRBD2	TRBV28	-	TRBJ2-7	TGTGCCAGCAGGTTTGGCGGGGGGGCTTACGAGCAGTACTTC	CASRFGGGAYEQYF
-	TRBV29-1	-	TRBJ2-3	TGCAGCGCCTCCGGTGTTATGTCCCTTGTACCTACGCAGTATTTT	CSASGVMSLVPTQYF
TRBD1	TRBV5-1	once	TRBJ2-7	TGCGCCAGCAGCTTGAGGGGGACAGGGGGTAACGAGCAGTACTTC	CASSLRGTGGNEQYF
TRBD2	TRBV6-5	-	TRBJ2-1	TGTGCCAGCAGTCCAAGACTAGCGGGAGCGACTGAGCAGTTCTTC	CASSPRLAGATEQFF
TRBD2	TRBV5-4	-	TRBJ2-3	TGTGCCAGCAGCTCAGGACTAGCGGGAACCACAGATACGCAGTATTTT	CASSSGLAGTTDTQYF
TRBD2	TRBV30	-	TRBJ2-3	TGTGCCTGGAGTGTCCCTACTAGCGGAGCCACAGATACGCAGTATTTT	CAWSVPTSGATDTQYF
-	TRBV19	-	TRBJ1-5	TGTGCCAGTAGTTTGGTCAGAATCAATCAGCCCCAGCATTTT	CASSLVRINQPQHF
-	TRBV29-1	-	TRBJ2-1	TGCAGCGTTGGTGGGCCCGGAAGGGGCAATGAGCAGTTCTTC	CSVGGPGRGNEQFF
TRBD1	TRBV18	-	TRBJ1-4	TGTGCCAGCTCACCGGACAGGGCAACTAATGAAAAACTGTTTTTT	CASSPDRATNEKLFF
TRBD2	TRBV27	-	TRBJ2-1	TGTGCCAGCAGTGATGCGGGAGTAGGTAATGAGCAGTTCTTC	CASSDAGVGNEQFF
TRBD1	TRBV18	-	TRBJ2-3	TGTGCCAGCTCAAGGACAGGGGTTACAGATACGCAGTATTTT	CASSRTGVTDTQYF
-	TRBV2	-	TRBJ2-7	TGTGTCTCGCAGGGGGGACTAGGGTTTTCCGCGGAGCAGTACTTC	CVSQGGLGFSAEQYF
TRBD1	TRBV10-3	-	TRBJ2-3	TGTGCCATCAGTGAGGGACAGGGTGCAGATACGCAGTATTTT	CAISEGQGADTQYF
TRBD2	TRBV5-1	-	TRBJ2-1	TGCGCCAGCAGCTTGCCTAGCGGGGGTTATGAGCAGTTCTTC	CASSLPSGGYEQFF
TRBD2	TRBV5-1	-	TRBJ2-7	TGCGCCAGCAGCACCCTCGGGGGGGCTCACAGCGAGCAGTACTTC	CASSTLGGAHSEQYF
-	TRBV11-3	-	TRBJ2-2	TGTGCCAGCAGCGTCTCGGGACAGAACACCGGGGAGCTGTTTTTT	CASSVSGQNTGELFF
-	TRBV7-3	-	TRBJ1-6	TGTGCCAGCAGCTTTAGGGGGAGAAATTCACCCCTCCACTTT	CASSFRGRNSPLHF
TRBD1	TRBV5-1	-	TRBJ1-1	TGCGCCAGCAGCTCGGGTGGGACAGGACTTGGGGACACTGAAGCTTTCTTT	CASSSGGTGLGDTEAFF
-	TRBV19	-	TRBJ1-3	TGTGCCAGTAGTCCCTGGACAGAGTCTGGAAACACCATATATTTT	CASSPWTESGNTIYF
-	TRBV7-3	-	TRBJ2-3	TGTGCCAGCAGCTTAAAGGACGATTTTACTAGCACGCAGTATTTT	CASSLKDDFTSTQYF
-	TRBV5-4	-	TRBJ2-7	TGTGCCAGCAGCAAAAGTGGACAGCTCTCCTCCTACGAGCAGTACTTC	CASSKSGQLSSYEQYF
TRBD2	TRBV6-6	-	TRBJ2-3	TGTGCCAGCAGAACTATAGCGGGGGAGGCGCAGTATTTT	CASRTIAGEAQYF
-	TRBV9	-	TRBJ1-4	TGTGCCAGCAGCGTGCGGCTAGACGAAAAACTGTTTTTT	CASSVRLDEKLFF
-	TRBV7-9	-	TRBJ2-4	TGTGCCAGCGGGCCTCAGTTTGCCAAAAACATTCAGTACTTC	CASGPQFAKNIQYF
-	TRBV5-5	-	TRBJ1-4	TGTGCCAGCAGCTTGGCCCGTGGGAGGGGTGGAGACGAAAAACTGTTTTTT	CASSLARGRGGDEKLFF
-	TRBV14	-	TRBJ1-5	TGTGCCAGCAGCCAAGGCGGGGTTCAGCCCCAGCATTTT	CASSQGGVQPQHF
-	TRBV28	-	TRBJ1-5	TGTGCCACCGGGGGGGGGAATCAGCCCCAGCATTTT	CATGGGNQPQHF
TRBD1	TRBV11-3	-	TRBJ2-7	TGTGCCAGCAGCACCCGACAGGGGGGCGACGAGCAGTACTTC	CASSTRQGGDEQYF
-	TRBV7-3	-	TRBJ1-1	TGTGCCAGCAGCTTAGGGACTTCAAACACTGAAGCTTTCTTT	CASSLGTSNTEAFF
-	TRBV5-1	-	TRBJ1-1	TGCGCCAGCAGCTACGACGGACACCCATCCGGCGGCAGCTACACTGAAGCTTTCTTT	CASSYDGHPSGGSYTEAFF
TRBD2	TRBV15	-	TRBJ2-7	TGTGCCACCGGGCGGGGGGCGACCGCCTACGAGCAGTACTTC	CATGRGATAYEQYF
-	TRBV5-4	-	TRBJ1-1	TGTGCCAGCAGCACCGGAGGGAACACTGAAGCTTTCTTT	CASSTGGNTEAFF
TRBD2	TRBV5-1	-	TRBJ2-7	TGCGCCAGCAGCCCCGGAGCGGGACCCTCCTACGAGCAGTACTTC	CASSPGAGPSYEQYF
TRBD1	TRBV6-4	-	TRBJ2-1	TGTGCCAGCAGCCATCAGCCGGGACAGGGGGTTTACAATGAGCAGTTCTTC	CASSHQPGQGVYNEQFF
-	TRBV13	-	TRBJ2-5	TGTGCCAGCAGCTTCGGCGGGGAAGAGACCCAGTACTTC	CASSFGGEETQYF
-	TRBV6-5	once	TRBJ2-3	TGTGCCAGCAGTTACTCGACAGCTAGCACAGATACGCAGTATTTT	CASSYSTASTDTQYF
-	TRBV30	once	TRBJ2-5	TGTGCCTGGAGTCATAGGGGCTTAGGAGAGACCCAGTACTTC	CAWSHRGLGETQYF
TRBD2	TRBV23-1	once	TRBJ2-1	TGCGCCAGCAGTCGCGTACTAGCGAGCTCCTACAATGAGCAGTTCTTC	CASSRVLASSYNEQFF